This T cell receptor (beta chain) appears in the sequencing data of a study of T cells in narcolepsy. In the study overall: Enrolled donors included narcolepsy type 1 or type 2 patients and healthy controls. Study-level findings and limits: Some memory CD4+ repertoires had no autoreactive clone sequences. Autoreactive HCRT-specific and TRIB2-specific clonotypes were marked in same-patient CSF-versus-blood CD4+ comparisons. Reportedly, autoreactive clonotypes were serially detected in patients' blood but not controls'.

On this clone itself: What it binds is not known.

The data were produced by immunoSEQ multiplex PCR, yet TCRdb's version contains in-frame clones alone and is incomplete. The data hold approximately 30,000 clones, with approximately 85% observed a single time. The receptor was isolated from a human donor with narcolepsy. The sample was CD45RA- memory CD4+ T cells from PBMCs.

The CDR3 region has the DNA TGTGCCAGCAGCAGATCGACAGGCCACCTGGGAGAGACCCAGTACTTC. Translated, it gives CASSRSTGHLGETQYF. The V call is TRBV11-2, the J call TRBJ2-5; tentatively, D is TRBD1 (6 bases). CDR3 length: 16 amino acids. V was shortened by 5 bases and J by 4 bases, with 20 bases between the two germline ends. Germline V gives CDR1 SGHAT, CDR2 FQNNGV.